This passage covers 25 T cell receptor beta chains from one sample sequenced in a study of shared clonotypes between healthy human individuals. The assay was immunoSEQ multiplex PCR, and TCRdb's table has in-frame clones only and misses some. The profile covers fewer than 3 million clones, with less than 95% appearing a single time and approximately 0.39% taken by the ten largest. The source material was naive CD4+ T cells from PBMCs. Specified subset: CD45RA+ positively selected. Receptors were obtained from a man between 18 and 29 years old in good health. Some clones in this sample may be carry-over from other donors' samples.

The rearrangement uses TRBV7-9 and TRBJ2-1; 8 bases line up with TRBD2. V was pared by 5 bases and J by 3 bases, with 15 bases of the junction left unmatched. Germline V gives CDR1 SEHNR, CDR2 FQNEAQ (reference sequence). The CDR3 length is 18 residues. CDR3 DNA: TGTGCCAGCAGCGCCGGGGGGGCGGCTAGCGGTTACTACAATGAGCAGTTCTTC. It encodes CASSAGGAASGYYNEQFF.

The chain links TRBV7-9 to TRBJ2-1; 8 nucleotides agree with TRBD2. The CDR3 has 13 amino acids. Germline CDR1 reads SEHNR; CDR2 reads FQNEAQ (reference sequence). V lost 3 bases, J lost 9 bases, and 4 bases stayed unmatched. CDR3 nucleotides: TGTGCCAGCAGCTTTAGCGGGACGATTGAGCAGTTCTTC. The encoded protein is CASSFSGTIEQFF.

V and J are TRBV9 and TRBJ1-4, with 9 positions matching TRBD1. CDR1 SGDLS and CDR2 YYNGEE come from the germline V gene. This CDR3 has 16 residues. Trimming removed 3 bases from V and 0 bases from J; junction bases left unmatched: 3. The chain's CDR3 is CASSADRGTTNEKLFF. CDR3 nucleotide sequence: TGTGCCAGCAGCGCGGACAGGGGTACAACTAATGAAAAACTGTTTTTT.

This sequence joins TRBV7-3 and TRBJ2-1; D tentatively reads TRBD1 or TRBD2 (5 bases each). V was pared by 5 bases and J by 9 bases, with 17 bases between. This CDR3 comprises 14 residues. The germline gives CDR1 SGHTA, CDR2 FQGTGA. CDR3 sequence (DNA): TGTGCCAGCAGCCCCTCACACGGGGCGGTTGAGCAGTTCTTC. This gives the protein CASSPSHGAVEQFF. Full variable domain (outside the CDR3, taken from reference TRBV7-3 and TRBJ2-1): GAGVSQTPSNKVTEKGKYVELRCDPISGHTALYWYRQSLGQGPEFLIYFQGTGAADDSGLPNDRFFAVRPEGSVSTLKIQRTERGDSAVYLCASSPSHGAVEQFFGPGTRLTVL.

This chain joins TRBV7-2 and TRBJ2-1, with 8 positions matching TRBD2. This CDR3 is 13 amino acids long. CDR1 is SGHTA, CDR2 FQGNSA, per germline. The V gene end was trimmed by 1 base and the J gene end by 9 bases; junction bases not matched to a gene: 2. The CDR3 coding sequence is TGTGCCAGCAGCTTAGGGACTAGCATTGAGCAGTTCTTC. Amino acids: CASSLGTSIEQFF.

For this clone: The same CDR3 is also encoded by other DNA sequences in this sample. J is TRBJ2-2 and V is TRBV11-3, with TRBD1 matching over 7 bases. The CDR3 runs to 15 residues. Germline V lookup: CDR1 SGHNT, CDR2 YENEEA. The trim removed 1 base at V and 3 bases at J, leaving 2 bases unmatched. CDR3 in DNA: TGTGCCAGCAGCTTAGGGCAGGGGGACACCGGGGAGCTGTTTTTT. As protein: CASSLGQGDTGELFF.

The rearrangement links TRBV2 to TRBJ2-4, with D perhaps matching TRBD2 (7 bases). The CDR3 is 15 residues long. Germline-derived CDR1 and CDR2 are SNHLY and FYNNEI. V was shortened by 6 bases and J by 2 bases, with 14 bases between the two germline ends. The CDR3 sequence is CASRGRGGTKNIQYF. CDR3 nucleotides: TGTGCCAGCAGAGGAAGGGGGGGCACCAAAAACATTCAGTACTTC. Looking up the rest from reference TRBV2 and TRBJ2-4 gives the full variable domain: EPEVTQTPSHQVTQMGQEVILRCVPISNHLYFYWYRQILGQKVEFLVSFYNNEISEKSEIFDDQFSVERPDGSNFTLKIRSTKLEDSAMYFCASRGRGGTKNIQYFGAGTRLSVL.

The gene calls are TRBV7-2 and TRBJ2-3; TRBD2 matches 14 bases. The length of the CDR3 is 15 residues. In germline, CDR1 is SGHTA, CDR2 FQGNSA. V lost 6 bases, J lost 8 bases, and 7 bases stayed unmatched. CDR3 region: CASRGLAGDMRTQYF. The CDR3 DNA is TGTGCCAGCAGGGGACTAGCGGGAGACATGCGTACGCAGTATTTT.

J is TRBJ1-1 and V is TRBV7-9; D possibly corresponds to TRBD1 (6 bases). Trimming pared 5 bases from V and 4 bases from J, leaving 14 bases between. Germline loops: CDR1 SEHNR, CDR2 FQNEAQ (reference sequence). The CDR3 has 14 residues. CDR3 nucleotide sequence: TGTGCCAGCAGCGTACACAGGGTCCGCACTGAAGCTTTCTTT. Protein: CASSVHRVRTEAFF. Supplemented by reference TRBV7-9 and TRBJ1-1, the full variable domain reads DTGVSQNPRHKITKRGQNVTFRCDPISEHNRLYWYRQTLGQGPEFLTYFQNEAQLEKSRLLSDRFSAERPKGSFSTLEIQRTEQGDSAMYLCASSVHRVRTEAFFGQGTRLTVV.

The chain carries TRBV10-3 and TRBJ2-1; the D gene is possibly TRBD2 (6 bases). Germline values: CDR1 ENHRY, CDR2 SYGVKD. Trimming left V 3 bases short and J 2 bases short, with 14 bases between. The CDR3 totals 16 residues. CDR3 coding DNA: TGTGCCATCAGTGAAGGTAGCGGTAAGCCCTACAATGAGCAGTTCTTC. Translating gives CAISEGSGKPYNEQFF.

This chain connects TRBV7-8 to TRBJ1-5, with D tentatively TRBD1 (5 bases). The CDR3 has 15 amino acids. Per the germline V gene, CDR1 is SGHVS and CDR2 is FQNEAQ. The V end lost 5 bases, the J end lost 4 bases, and 15 bases lay between the germline ends. The CDR3 nucleotides are TGTGCCAGCAGCCTACGGGACGGATCAAATCAGCCCCAGCATTTT. Amino acids: CASSLRDGSNQPQHF. The full variable domain, completed using reference TRBV7-8 and TRBJ1-5, is GAGVSQSPRYKVAKRGQDVALRCDPISGHVSLFWYQQALGQGPEFLTYFQNEAQLDKSGLPSDRFFAERPEGSVSTLKIQRTQQEDSAVYLCASSLRDGSNQPQHFGDGTRLSIL.

The V call is TRBV15, the J call TRBJ1-2; D is possibly TRBD1 (5 bases). V dropped 0 bases and J dropped 10 bases, with 15 bases sitting between them. This CDR3 region has 14 residues. CDR1 and CDR2 (germline): LNHNV, YYDKDF (reference sequence). The CDR3 DNA follows: TGTGCCACCAGCAGAGAGGGGGACGGTCGGGCCTACACCTTC. This gives the protein CATSREGDGRAYTF. The full variable domain, its missing parts supplied by reference TRBV15 and TRBJ1-2, is DAMVIQNPRYQVTQFGKPVTLSCSQTLNHNVMYWYQQKSSQAPKLLFHYYDKDFNNEADTPDNFQSRRPNTSFCFLDIRSPGLGDTAMYLCATSREGDGRAYTFGSGTRLTVV.

The DNA for the CDR3 is TGTGCCAGCAGTTCTCCGAGGAAGGGCCGCGGGTACGAGCAGTACTTC. Residues: CASSSPRKGRGYEQYF. The rearrangement uses TRBV6-5 and TRBJ2-7; TRBD2 might be the D (5 bases). The CDR3 spans 16 residues. Germline values: CDR1 MNHEY, CDR2 SVGAGI. V shed 4 bases and J shed 4 bases, with 20 bases lying between them.

This clone was observed a handful of times. This rearrangement joins TRBV7-3 to TRBJ2-1; D is ambiguous. Deletions cut 5 bases from V and 4 bases from J, with 15 bases between. Germline V gene sequence: CDR1 SGHTA, CDR2 FQGTGA. CDR3 length: 15 residues. CDR3 protein: CASSQGRRKYNEQFF. The CDR3 bases are TGTGCCAGCAGCCAAGGACGACGGAAATACAATGAGCAGTTCTTC.

The chain is built from TRBV6-5 and TRBJ1-2; D gene unclear. This CDR3 contains 13 residues. Germline CDR1 reads MNHEY; CDR2 reads SVGAGI. V was shortened by 6 bases and J by 4 bases, with 12 bases between the two germline ends. CDR3 amino acids: CASRSGPFYGYTF. CDR3 sequence (DNA): TGTGCCAGCAGGTCCGGACCGTTCTATGGCTACACCTTC.

The gene calls are TRBV6-7 and TRBJ2-4; 8 bases are shared with TRBD1. TRBV6-7 is filed as an ORF, its function uncertain. Germline trimming cut 4 bases from V and 0 bases from J; bases unmatched to any gene: 8. CDR3 size: 17 residues. The CDR3 DNA reads TGTGCCAGCAGTTCCTACAGGGGGGTGCTAGCCAAAAACATTCAGTACTTC. It specifies CASSSYRGVLAKNIQYF.

This clone came up once. The chain combines TRBV9 with TRBJ2-5, with no clear D. The J call may be faulty, since TRBJ2-7 better matches the DNA end. The CDR3 has 14 amino acids. The germline V gene encodes CDR1 SGDLS and CDR2 YYNGEE. The CDR3 coding sequence is TGTGCCAGCAGCGTAGATTTTGGAGTATACGAGCAGTACTTC. It codes for CASSVDFGVYEQYF.

This chain joins TRBV19 and TRBJ2-5; D remains unclear. V lost 1 base, J lost 5 bases, and 8 bases lay in between. CDR3 size: 13 residues. The germline V gene has CDR1 LNHDA and CDR2 SQIVND (reference sequence). The CDR3 DNA reads TGTGCCAGTAGTATAGTGGCGACGGAGACCCAGTACTTC. Translation gives CASSIVATETQYF.

The CDR3 spells CASRLVAGGLYEQYF. For the CDR3, the DNA is TGTGCCAGCAGGCTAGTAGCGGGAGGGCTCTACGAGCAGTACTTC. The chain uses TRBV28 and TRBJ2-7; 11 nucleotides agree with TRBD2. Germline V gene data show CDR1 as MDHEN and CDR2 as SYDVKM. The trim removed 6 bases at V and 3 bases at J, leaving 7 bases unmatched. The CDR3 consists of 15 residues.

The CDR3 is CASSSPSRGSTEAFF. Here the CDR3 DNA reads TGTGCCAGCAGTTCTCCAAGCAGGGGCTCGACTGAAGCTTTCTTT. The chain uses TRBV27 and TRBJ1-1, with D maybe TRBD1 (6 bases). Looked up from germline, CDR1 is MNHEY and CDR2 is SMNVEV (reference sequence). This CDR3 contains 15 residues. Trimming removed 4 bases at V and 5 bases at J, with 17 bases between.

This clone was seen once. The chain employs TRBV5-1 and TRBJ2-3; D is unclear. The V end lost 0 bases, the J end lost 6 bases, and 11 bases lay between the germline ends. This CDR3 has 14 residues. The V gene's germline CDR1 is SGHRS and CDR2 YFSETQ. CDR3 bases: TGCGCCAGCAGCTTGGAGCACGGTAGGGATACGCAGTATTTT. Translated, it gives CASSLEHGRDTQYF.

The sample holds one count of this clone. Written as DNA, the CDR3 is TGTGCCACCAAGATGGGCAGGACCTACGAGCAGTACTTC. Residues: CATKMGRTYEQYF. This chain uses TRBV6-6 with TRBJ2-7; D gene unclear. CDR3 size: 13 residues. The V end lost 10 bases, the J end lost 2 bases, and 15 bases lay between the germline ends. Germline V gene sequence: CDR1 MNHNY, CDR2 SVGAGI (reference sequence).

This clone was counted a few times. The chain combines TRBV2 with TRBJ1-1; no firm D call. Looked up from germline, CDR1 is SNHLY and CDR2 is FYNNEI. The V and J ends lost 10 bases and 0 bases respectively, with 12 bases between them. This CDR3 comprises 13 residues. CDR3 nucleotide sequence: TGTGCCACCTTCATCGAGGTGAACACTGAAGCTTTCTTT. Translating gives CATFIEVNTEAFF.

V is TRBV19 and J is TRBJ1-1, with D perhaps matching TRBD1 (6 bases). This CDR3 is built from 12 residues. The germline V gene encodes CDR1 LNHDA and CDR2 SQIVND (reference sequence). V shed 6 bases and J shed 8 bases, with 13 bases lying between them. CDR3 nucleotides: TGTGCCAGTAGCATCTGGACAGCCGAAGCTTTCTTT. It encodes CASSIWTAEAFF.

This clone has a handful of counts. Different DNA sequences within this sample yield the same CDR3. The chain carries TRBV5-1 and TRBJ2-2; D not certain. The CDR3 extends over 13 amino acids. The germline V gene encodes CDR1 SGHRS and CDR2 YFSETQ. The V and J ends lost 2 bases and 0 bases respectively, with 2 bases between them. For the CDR3, the DNA is TGCGCCAGCAGCTTAACGAACACCGGGGAGCTGTTTTTT. Its translation: CASSLTNTGELFF.